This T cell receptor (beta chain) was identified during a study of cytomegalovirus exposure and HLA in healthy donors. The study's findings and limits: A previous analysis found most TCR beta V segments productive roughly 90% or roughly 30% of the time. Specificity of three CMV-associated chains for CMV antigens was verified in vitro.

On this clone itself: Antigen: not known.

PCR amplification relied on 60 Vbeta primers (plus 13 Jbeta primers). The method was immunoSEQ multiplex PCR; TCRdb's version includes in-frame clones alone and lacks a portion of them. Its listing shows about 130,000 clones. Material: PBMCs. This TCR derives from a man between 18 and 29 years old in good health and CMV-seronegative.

The CDR3 sequence is CASSLWGRLEKLFF. CDR3 nucleotide sequence: TGTGCCAGCAGCTTATGGGGGCGCCTTGAAAAACTGTTTTTT. The chain joins TRBV7-2 to TRBJ1-4; tentative D call: TRBD1 (6 bases). The V gene lost 2 bases and the J gene lost 7 bases, with 11 bases spanning the gap. CDR1 is SGHTA, CDR2 FQGNSA, per germline. CDR3 length equals 14 residues.